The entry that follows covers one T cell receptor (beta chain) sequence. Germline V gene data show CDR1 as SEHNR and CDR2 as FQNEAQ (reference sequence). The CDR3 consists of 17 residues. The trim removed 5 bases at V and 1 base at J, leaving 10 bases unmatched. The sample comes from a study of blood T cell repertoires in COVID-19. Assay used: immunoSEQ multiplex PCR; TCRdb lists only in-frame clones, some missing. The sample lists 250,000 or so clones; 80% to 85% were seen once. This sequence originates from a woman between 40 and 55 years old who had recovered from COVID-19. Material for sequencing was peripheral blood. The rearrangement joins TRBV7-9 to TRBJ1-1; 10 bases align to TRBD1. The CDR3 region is CASSPRTGGIKNTEAFF. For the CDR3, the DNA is TGTGCCAGCAGCCCGCGGACAGGGGGTATTAAGAACACTGAAGCTTTCTTT.